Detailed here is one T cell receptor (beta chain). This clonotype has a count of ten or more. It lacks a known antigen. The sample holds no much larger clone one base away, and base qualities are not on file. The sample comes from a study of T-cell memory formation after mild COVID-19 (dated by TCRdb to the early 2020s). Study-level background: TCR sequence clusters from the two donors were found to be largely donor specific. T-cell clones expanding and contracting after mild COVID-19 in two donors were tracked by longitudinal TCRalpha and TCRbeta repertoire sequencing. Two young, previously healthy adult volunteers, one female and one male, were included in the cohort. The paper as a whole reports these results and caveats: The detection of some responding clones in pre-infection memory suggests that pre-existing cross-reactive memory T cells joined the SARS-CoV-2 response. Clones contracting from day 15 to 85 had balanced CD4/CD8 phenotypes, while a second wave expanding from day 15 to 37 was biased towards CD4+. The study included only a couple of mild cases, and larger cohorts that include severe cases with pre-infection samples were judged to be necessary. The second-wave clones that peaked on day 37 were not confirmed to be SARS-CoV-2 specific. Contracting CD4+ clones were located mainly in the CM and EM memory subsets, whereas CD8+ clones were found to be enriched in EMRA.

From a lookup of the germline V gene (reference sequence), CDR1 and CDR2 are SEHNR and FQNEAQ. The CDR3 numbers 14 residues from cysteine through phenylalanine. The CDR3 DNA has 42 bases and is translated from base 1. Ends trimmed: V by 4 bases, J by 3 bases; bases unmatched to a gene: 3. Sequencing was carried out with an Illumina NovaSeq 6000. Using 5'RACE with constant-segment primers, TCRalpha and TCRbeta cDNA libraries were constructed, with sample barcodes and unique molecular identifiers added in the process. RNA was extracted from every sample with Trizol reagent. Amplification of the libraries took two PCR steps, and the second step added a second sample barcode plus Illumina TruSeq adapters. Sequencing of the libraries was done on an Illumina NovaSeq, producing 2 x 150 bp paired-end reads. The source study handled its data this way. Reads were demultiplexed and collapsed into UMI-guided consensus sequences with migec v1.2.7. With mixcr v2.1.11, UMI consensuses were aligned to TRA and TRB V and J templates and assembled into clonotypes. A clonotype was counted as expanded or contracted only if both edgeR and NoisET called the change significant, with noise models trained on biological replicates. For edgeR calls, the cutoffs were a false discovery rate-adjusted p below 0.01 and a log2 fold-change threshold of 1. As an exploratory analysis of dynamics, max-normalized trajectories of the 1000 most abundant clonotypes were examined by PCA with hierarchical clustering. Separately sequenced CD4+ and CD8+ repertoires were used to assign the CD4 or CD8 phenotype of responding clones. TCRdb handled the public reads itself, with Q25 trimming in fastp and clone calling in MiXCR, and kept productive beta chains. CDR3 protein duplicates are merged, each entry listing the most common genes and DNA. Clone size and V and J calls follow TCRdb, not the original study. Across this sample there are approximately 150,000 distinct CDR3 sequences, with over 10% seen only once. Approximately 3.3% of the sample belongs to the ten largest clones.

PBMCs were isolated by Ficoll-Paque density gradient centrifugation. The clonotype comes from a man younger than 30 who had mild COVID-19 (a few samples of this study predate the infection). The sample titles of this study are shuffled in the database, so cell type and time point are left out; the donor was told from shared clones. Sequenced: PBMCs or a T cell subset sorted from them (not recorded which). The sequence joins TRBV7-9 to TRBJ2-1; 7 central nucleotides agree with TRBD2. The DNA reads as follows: TGTGCCAGCAGCTCTGGACTAGTCTACAATGAGCAGTTCTTC. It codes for CASSSGLVYNEQFF. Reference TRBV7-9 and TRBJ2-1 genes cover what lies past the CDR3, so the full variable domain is DTGVSQNPRHKITKRGQNVTFRCDPISEHNRLYWYRQTLGQGPEFLTYFQNEAQLEKSRLLSDRFSAERPKGSFSTLEIQRTEQGDSAMYLCASSSGLVYNEQFFGPGTRLTVL.